The clone carrying this T cell receptor (beta chain) was seen a few times. Authors' data handling: Reference gene primer amplification gave nucleated cell count estimates. Profiling relied on immunoSEQ multiplex PCR, and the TCRdb table lists in-frame clones only, not all of them. That table supplies the V and J calls and clone size; D and trimming were determined from the DNA. This table holds some 78,000 clones, more than 70% found once. Germline CDR1 SNHLY, CDR2 FYNNEI. The ends were cut back, 4 bases at V and 3 bases at J, with 20 bases in the middle. The CDR3 has 17 amino acids. The source of the sample is a study of blood T cell repertoires in COVID-19. Study-wide background: The samples span acute and convalescent COVID-19 from the United States, Italy and Spain. Nucleic acid was either cDNA or gDNA, and it came from T cells, B-cell-depleted T cells, or PBMCs.

The V call is TRBV2, the J call TRBJ2-3; D perhaps matches TRBD1 (6 bases). This TCR derives from a man between 60 and 75 years old with active or convalescent COVID-19. Sequencing was done on a sample of peripheral blood. Here the CDR3 DNA reads TGTGCCAGCAGTGGGACGGGGCCAGGGGTGGTGACAGATACGCAGTATTTT. This sequence encodes CASSGTGPGVVTDTQYF. Based on the CDR3 plus reference TRBV2 and TRBJ2-3, the full variable domain is EPEVTQTPSHQVTQMGQEVILRCVPISNHLYFYWYRQILGQKVEFLVSFYNNEISEKSEIFDDQFSVERPDGSNFTLKIRSTKLEDSAMYFCASSGTGPGVVTDTQYFGPGTRLTVL.